The 3 T cell receptor beta chains reported below all come from one sample, sequenced in a study of beta chain features in type 1 diabetes. Of the isolated RNA, all was reverse transcribed, and so the sequenced material was expressed TCRB transcripts. The repertoire was sequenced with immunoSEQ multiplex PCR; TCRdb's copy has only in-frame clones and lacks some. The sample has nearly 250,000 clones; 11% to 15% are singletons. Sequences were obtained from naive CD4+ T cells from blood. These receptors all come from a woman aged 40 to 50 in good health.

The chain has TRBV5-1 and TRBJ1-2; tentative D call: TRBD1 (6 bases). The V and J ends lost 4 bases and 8 bases respectively, with 21 bases between them. From germline, CDR1 is SGHRS and CDR2 YFSETQ. This CDR3 spans 15 amino acids. Here the CDR3 reads CASSPTLQGPRGYTF. As DNA, the CDR3 is TGCGCCAGCAGCCCGACACTACAGGGCCCAAGAGGCTACACCTTC.

The V and J genes are TRBV4-2 and TRBJ2-1; maybe TRBD1 (6 bases). Trimming stripped 4 bases from V and 7 bases from J, with 17 bases between. The CDR3 loop spans 15 amino acids. Germline-derived CDR1 and CDR2 are LGHNA and YNFKEQ. The CDR3 reads CASSPQTVGGNEQFF. The CDR3 bases are TGTGCCAGCAGCCCTCAAACGGTAGGGGGAAATGAGCAGTTCTTC.

The chain has TRBV5-1 and TRBJ2-1, with 12 bases that match TRBD2. The CDR3 runs to 17 residues. The ends lost 0 bases at V and 6 bases at J; junction bases unmatched: 7. Germline-derived CDR1 and CDR2 are SGHRS and YFSETQ. CDR3 DNA sequence: TGCGCCAGCAGCTTGGTGCTAGCGGGGGGGTGGAGCAATGAGCAGTTCTTC. It translates to CASSLVLAGGWSNEQFF.